The present T cell receptor beta chain was sequenced within a study of beta chain features in type 1 diabetes. Points from the study as a whole: Reduced insertions and increased deletions marked VDJ junctions in type 1 diabetes patients. A moderate, significant TCRB CDR3 shortening appeared in type 1 diabetes across four CD4+ subsets.

The CDR3 runs 13 residues. V lost 5 bases, J lost 7 bases, and 14 bases lay in between. From germline, CDR1 is MDHEN and CDR2 SYDVKM. Comments on this clone: The antigen is unknown.

Via the markers CD45RO/CCR7/CD25/CD127/CD95/CD27, stem cell-like memory, regulatory, central memory and naive CD4+ cells were sorted. Expressed TCRB transcripts were sequenced because the entire RNA isolate underwent reverse transcription. Naive, central memory and regulatory T cell samples averaged approximately 3.6 million immunoSEQ reads each. Data came from immunoSEQ multiplex PCR; TCRdb stores just in-frame clones and leaves some out. The sample holds 600,000 to 700,000 clones, around an eighth seen once. V usage is TRBV28 and J usage is TRBJ2-5; D perhaps matches TRBD1 (5 bases). The clonotype comes from a man aged 30-40 years with type 1 diabetes. The specimen was naive CD4+ T cells from blood. The CDR3 DNA follows: TGTGCCAGCAGTCCCCAGGACACCGGGACCCAGTACTTC. Protein: CASSPQDTGTQYF.